Following are 32 T cell receptor beta chains from one sample sequenced in a study of shared clonotypes between healthy human individuals. Data came from immunoSEQ multiplex PCR; TCRdb stores just in-frame clones and leaves some out. Of around 330,000 clones listed, 74% are singletons. What was sequenced was memory CD4+ T cells sorted from blood. The subset denotes: CD45RA-negative fraction. The receptor set was obtained from a man aged 25 to 40 in good health.

The gene calls are TRBV5-6 and TRBJ2-4; 10 bases line up with TRBD1. V lost 3 bases to trimming and J lost 8 bases; unmatched junction nucleotides: 5. The germline V gene has CDR1 SGHDT and CDR2 YYEEEE. This CDR3 region has 14 residues. The CDR3 here is CASSSGTGEYIQYF. DNA of the CDR3: TGTGCCAGCAGCTCCGGGACAGGGGAGTACATTCAGTACTTC.

This sequence joins TRBV18 and TRBJ2-2, with 8 bases matching TRBD2. This CDR3 region has 15 residues. Germline trimming cut 4 bases from V and 3 bases from J; bases unmatched to any gene: 4. CDR1 and CDR2 from the germline V gene are KGHSH and LQKENI. CDR3 sequence (DNA): TGTGCCAGCTCACTCAATAGCGGGGACACCGGGGAGCTGTTTTTT. Its translation is CASSLNSGDTGELFF.

This clone occurred a few times. The chain uses TRBV13 and TRBJ1-4; 7 bases agree with TRBD1. Germline CDR1 and CDR2: PRHDT and FYEKMQ (reference sequence). The CDR3 extends over 14 amino acids. Trimming cost V 2 bases and J 8 bases; bases outside gene matches: 5. The CDR3 DNA is TGTGCCAGCAGCTTACAGGGGGGAGGGGAAAAACTGTTTTTT. The encoded protein is CASSLQGGGEKLFF.

The table lists this clone with a few counts. The chain has TRBV20-1 and TRBJ1-1; D uncertain. Germline V lookup: CDR1 DFQATT, CDR2 SNEGSKA (reference sequence). This CDR3 contains 11 residues. V was trimmed by 4 bases and J by 11 bases, leaving 14 bases between them. The CDR3 sequence is CSAMEWGDAFF. The CDR3 nucleotides read TGCAGTGCTATGGAATGGGGAGACGCTTTCTTT.

The chain employs TRBV10-1 and TRBJ2-7, with 7 bases that match TRBD1. The CDR3 contains 14 residues. Germline CDR1 reads WNHNN; CDR2 reads SYGVQD (reference sequence). The trim removed 2 bases at V and 3 bases at J, leaving 4 bases unmatched. The CDR3 sequence is CASSEGTDIYEQYF. The CDR3 nucleotides are TGCGCCAGCAGTGAGGGGACAGACATCTACGAGCAGTACTTC.

In its sample, this clone was seen once. V and J are TRBV5-1 and TRBJ2-1, with 13 bases matching TRBD2. Per germline, CDR1 SGHRS and CDR2 YFSETQ. V dropped 0 bases and J dropped 4; count of bases not matched to a gene: 1. CDR3 length: 16 amino acids. The CDR3 nucleotides are TGCGCCAGCAGCTTGGGACTAGCGGGAGGATACAATGAGCAGTTCTTC. Translating it yields CASSLGLAGGYNEQFF.

The genes are TRBV28 and TRBJ2-7; 7 nucleotides agree with TRBD1. The V gene end was trimmed by 7 bases and the J gene end by 1 base; junction bases not matched to a gene: 7. The V gene's germline CDR1 is MDHEN and CDR2 SYDVKM. CDR3 length equals 14 residues. The CDR3 spells CASIPGQRSYEQYF. As DNA, the CDR3 is TGTGCCAGCATCCCGGGACAGCGTTCCTACGAGCAGTACTTC.

V and J are TRBV27 and TRBJ2-7, with D tentatively TRBD1 or TRBD2 (5 bases each). This CDR3 is built from 14 residues. Germline V lookup: CDR1 MNHEY, CDR2 SMNVEV (reference sequence). V was pared by 5 bases and J by 5 bases, with 16 bases between. The CDR3 nucleotides read TGTGCCAGCAGTCCGGGGACCGTTAACGACGAGCAGTACTTC. It codes for CASSPGTVNDEQYF.

There are a few counts of this clone. J is TRBJ2-7 and V is TRBV5-4, with TRBD2 matching over 8 bases. The CDR3 has 15 residues. Germline V gives CDR1 SGHNT, CDR2 YYREEE (reference sequence). J lost 4 bases, V lost 3 bases, and 9 bases had no gene match. CDR3 in DNA: TGTGCCAGCAGCTCCCTTCGGGAGGGCCTTTACGAGCAGTACTTC. The encoded protein is CASSSLREGLYEQYF. The complete variable domain, with remaining parts taken from reference TRBV5-4 and TRBJ2-7, reads ETGVTQSPTHLIKTRGQQVTLRCSSQSGHNTVSWYQQALGQGPQFIFQYYREEENGRGNFPPRFSGLQFPNYSSELNVNALELDDSALYLCASSSLREGLYEQYFGPGTRLTVT.

This clone was found once. The CDR3 nucleotides read TGCGCCAGCAGCTTGGGTAGAGGGTCAGATACGCAGTATTTT. Amino acids: CASSLGRGSDTQYF. The J gene is TRBJ2-3, the V gene TRBV5-1, with D perhaps TRBD2 (5 bases). The CDR3 is 14 amino acids. Trimming took 0 bases from V and 4 from J, leaving 9 bases between them. Germline V gene lookup returns CDR1 SGHRS and CDR2 YFSETQ.

The rearrangement links TRBV7-9 to TRBJ2-7; possible D gene TRBD1, 5 bases. Germline values: CDR1 SEHNR, CDR2 FQNEAQ (reference sequence). Trimming took off 5 bases at V and 6 bases at J, with 14 bases between the two ends. This CDR3 is 13 amino acids long. The chain's CDR3 is CASSLQGSLEQYF. The CDR3 DNA is TGTGCCAGCAGCCTGCAGGGTTCTCTCGAGCAGTACTTC.

V is TRBV19 and J is TRBJ2-7, with 10 bases matching TRBD2. The CDR3 totals 13 residues. V lost 6 bases, J lost 1 base, and 0 bases stayed unmatched. Looked up from germline, CDR1 is LNHDA and CDR2 is SQIVND (reference sequence). CDR3 sequence reads: CASRTSGSYEQYF. CDR3 sequence (DNA): TGTGCCAGTAGGACTAGCGGGTCCTACGAGCAGTACTTC.

CDR3 region: CAWSVRKGDTIYF. CDR3 in DNA: TGTGCCTGGAGTGTACGTAAGGGAGACACCATATATTTT. The gene calls are TRBV30 and TRBJ1-3; D unclear. Germline-derived CDR1 and CDR2 are GTSNPN and SVGIG (reference sequence). The length of the CDR3 is 13 residues. V gave up 0 bases and J gave up 8 bases, with 11 bases separating them.

This chain connects TRBV7-3 to TRBJ2-2, with D hard to call. Looked up from germline, CDR1 is SGHTA and CDR2 is FQGTGA. This CDR3 comprises 17 residues. The V and J ends lost 5 bases and 6 bases respectively, with 22 bases between them. This CDR3 is CASSPPAGVQSSGELFF. The CDR3 nucleotides read TGTGCCAGCAGCCCCCCGGCTGGGGTTCAGTCGTCCGGGGAGCTGTTTTTT.

CDR3 amino acids: CASRPVGEGEYEQYF. CDR3 bases: TGCGCCAGCCGCCCCGTGGGGGAGGGTGAGTACGAGCAGTACTTC. The J gene is TRBJ2-7, the V gene TRBV5-1; 7 bases are a match to TRBD2. CDR3 length: 15 residues. Trimming took 7 bases from V and 4 from J; bases not matched to a gene: 14. Germline V lookup: CDR1 SGHRS, CDR2 YFSETQ.

The J gene is TRBJ2-5, the V gene TRBV7-3, with 9 bases identical to TRBD2. Germline CDR1 reads SGHTA; CDR2 reads FQGTGA. V lost 0 bases, J lost 5 bases, and 7 bases stayed unmatched. The CDR3 sequence is 16 residues long. CDR3 bases: TGTGCCAGCAGCTTAACCTCGCGGACTAGCGTTGAGACCCAGTACTTC. Translation gives CASSLTSRTSVETQYF.

The genes are TRBV9 and TRBJ2-2; D ambiguous. CDR1 is SGDLS and CDR2 is YYNGEE in the germline V gene. The CDR3 is 14 amino acids. Trimming cost V 4 bases and J 5 bases, with 12 bases left between them. The CDR3 is CASSSQVGTGELFF. CDR3 nucleotides: TGTGCCAGCAGCTCTCAGGTTGGGACCGGGGAGCTGTTTTTT.

V and J are TRBV28 and TRBJ2-2; D is possibly TRBD1 or TRBD2 (6 bases each). CDR1 and CDR2 (germline): MDHEN, SYDVKM. V shed 6 bases and J shed 4 bases, with 12 bases lying between them. The CDR3 is 14 residues long. The CDR3 region has the DNA TGTGCCAGCAGCTCCCCGGGGGCCACCGGGGAGCTGTTTTTT. Translating gives CASSSPGATGELFF.

The gene calls are TRBV19 and TRBJ2-1; the D is unclear. Trimming took off 4 bases at V and 1 base at J, with 17 bases between the two ends. The V gene's germline CDR1 is LNHDA and CDR2 SQIVND (reference sequence). The CDR3 is 17 residues long. DNA for the CDR3: TGTGCCAGTAGTACACCGTCGTCCCGAGAGTCCTACAATGAGCAGTTCTTC. It yields the protein CASSTPSSRESYNEQFF.

This chain links TRBV21-1 with TRBJ2-5; the table's D call TRBD2 went unverified against the DNA. TRBV21-1 is a known pseudogene. There are 14 residues in the CDR3. The CDR3 spells CASSKRAVQETQYF. The CDR3 bases are TGTGCCAGCAGCAAAAGAGCTGTCCAAGAGACCCAGTACTTC.

This clone occurred many times. Other DNA sequences from this sample encode an identical CDR3 as well. V and J are TRBV25-1 and TRBJ1-1; tentative D call: TRBD1 (6 bases). Germline-derived CDR1 and CDR2 are MGHDK and SYGVNS. V was cut by 3 bases and J by 5 bases, with 16 bases left in between. The CDR3 consists of 15 residues. The CDR3 DNA sequence: TGTGCCAGCAGTGAGATCCAGGGGATTCAGACTGAAGCTTTCTTT. This sequence encodes CASSEIQGIQTEAFF. The variable domain in full, completed from reference TRBV25-1 and TRBJ1-1, reads EADIYQTPRYLVIGTGKKITLECSQTMGHDKMYWYQQDPGMELHLIHYSYGVNSTEKGDLSSESTVSRIRTEHFPLTLESARPSHTSQYLCASSEIQGIQTEAFFGQGTRLTVV.

This clone was recorded only once. V is TRBV6-5 and J is TRBJ2-1; TRBD2 agrees at 13 bases. The CDR3 sequence is 15 residues long. Germline V gene lookup returns CDR1 MNHEY and CDR2 SVGAGI. Unmatched junction bases numbered 5, after V lost 2 bases and J lost 10 bases. The CDR3 region has the DNA TGTGCCAGCAGTTACAGGACTAGCGGGAGAGTGGAGCAGTTCTTC. It yields the protein CASSYRTSGRVEQFF.

This clone was detected ten times or more. The rearrangement joins TRBV28 to TRBJ2-2; perhaps TRBD1 as D (6 bases). This CDR3 comprises 15 residues. Germline assignment: CDR1 MDHEN and CDR2 SYDVKM. Deletions cut 5 bases from V and 3 bases from J, with 13 bases between. As DNA, the CDR3 is TGTGCCAGCAGTGCCGGGACAAGGGACACCGGGGAGCTGTTTTTT. It specifies CASSAGTRDTGELFF.

Worth noting for this clone: The sample carries other DNA sequences with the same CDR3. V and J are TRBV19 and TRBJ2-5; tentative D call: TRBD2 (5 bases). The length of the CDR3 is 13 residues. The germline gives CDR1 LNHDA, CDR2 SQIVND (reference sequence). V was clipped by 7 bases and J by 5 bases, with 14 bases between them. The CDR3 loop is CASKRGSGETQYF. CDR3 coding DNA: TGTGCCAGTAAGCGAGGGTCTGGGGAGACCCAGTACTTC. The entire variable domain, with the rest obtained from reference TRBV19 and TRBJ2-5, is as follows: DGGITQSPKYLFRKEGQNVTLSCEQNLNHDAMYWYRQDPGQGLRLIYYSQIVNDFQKGDIAEGYSVSREKKESFPLTVTSAQKNPTAFYLCASKRGSGETQYFGPGTRLLVL.

The chain employs TRBV5-4 and TRBJ2-6; 8 bases align to TRBD1. Germline V gene sequence: CDR1 SGHNT, CDR2 YYREEE (reference sequence). The CDR3 length is 16 residues. V shed 1 base and J 1 base; nucleotides not matched to a gene: 1. The CDR3 loop reads CASSLNRGSGANVLTF. In DNA form, the CDR3 reads TGTGCCAGCAGCTTGAACAGGGGGTCTGGGGCCAACGTCCTGACTTTC.

Notes on this clone: One end of the junction is discordant with germline, which a read error may explain. This chain connects TRBV6-1 to TRBJ2-5, with 9 positions matching TRBD1. This CDR3 has 15 residues. Germline V gene lookup returns CDR1 MNHNS and CDR2 SASEGT. CDR3 amino acids: CASREVQGAGETQYF. The CDR3 DNA reads as TGTGCCAGCAGAGAAGTACAGGGGGCGGGAGAGACCCAGTACTTC.

This clone showed up just a few times. Other DNA variants within this sample encode the same CDR3. The chain recombines TRBV4-3 with TRBJ2-7; the D is unclear. CDR1 is LGHNA, CDR2 YSLEER, per germline. The V end was cut by 0 bases, the J end by 1 base, with 7 bases between. The CDR3 covers 14 residues. The CDR3 coding sequence is TGCGCCAGCAGCCAAGATCCTAGTTCCTACGAGCAGTACTTC. Encoded protein: CASSQDPSSYEQYF.

The chain is built from TRBV27 and TRBJ2-5; D remains unclear. Between the trimmed V and J ends, which lost 5 bases and 4 bases, there was a span of 11 bases. The CDR3 totals 13 residues. Per the germline V gene, CDR1 is MNHEY and CDR2 is SMNVEV (reference sequence). The CDR3 sequence is CASSPVGPETQYF. CDR3 DNA: TGTGCCAGCAGTCCGGTGGGCCCAGAGACCCAGTACTTC.

This chain links TRBV6-1 with TRBJ2-7, with TRBD1 matching 7 bases. Germline V lookup: CDR1 MNHNS, CDR2 SASEGT. The length of the CDR3 is 14 residues. V was pared by 5 bases and J by 6 bases, with 10 bases of the junction left unmatched. This CDR3 reads CASSKPTGTGEQYF. The DNA of the CDR3 is TGTGCCAGCAGTAAACCGACAGGGACCGGCGAGCAGTACTTC.

This clone was seen a single time. The chain employs TRBV4-1 and TRBJ2-3; D unclear. The germline V and J ends were trimmed by 0 bases and 3 bases, with 7 bases remaining between them. CDR1 MGHRA and CDR2 YSYEKL come from the germline V gene. There are 14 residues in the CDR3. The CDR3: CASSQDPVTDTQYF. The DNA of the CDR3 is TGCGCCAGCAGCCAAGATCCCGTGACAGATACGCAGTATTTT.

The chain recombines TRBV2 with TRBJ1-1; 8 positions agree with TRBD1. J lost 3 bases, V lost 5 bases, and 8 bases had no gene match. This CDR3 has 15 residues. CDR1 SNHLY and CDR2 FYNNEI come from the germline V gene. In DNA form, the CDR3 reads TGTGCCAGCAGTCCTAGGACAGGGCGGGACACTGAAGCTTTCTTT. Translated: CASSPRTGRDTEAFF.

The chain recombines TRBV5-8 with TRBJ1-5, with TRBD1 matching over 7 bases. CDR3 length equals 15 residues. The germline V gene encodes CDR1 SGHTS and CDR2 YDEGEE. V was pared by 1 base and J by 2 bases, with 3 bases of the junction left unmatched. This CDR3 reads CASSLRGRRNQPQHF. In DNA form, the CDR3 reads TGTGCCAGCAGCTTGAGGGGGCGCCGCAATCAGCCCCAGCATTTT. Full variable domain (rest looked up from reference TRBV5-8 and TRBJ1-5): EAGVTQSPTHLIKTRGQQATLRCSPISGHTSVYWYQQALGLGLQFLLWYDEGEERNRGNFPPRFSGRQFPNYSSELNVNALELEDSALYLCASSLRGRRNQPQHFGDGTRLSIL.